The rows below give T cell receptor beta chains drawn from one sample of a study of T cell responses to AZD1222 COVID-19 vaccine. Method: immunoSEQ multiplex PCR; TCRdb's copy keeps in-frame clones and lacks some. The sample includes about 140,000 clones, approximately 90% of them seen just once. The specimen was peripheral blood, collected 28 days after the second AZD1222 dose. These receptor sequences come from an adult who received the AZD1222 COVID-19 vaccine. Both conserved end residues are trimmed from each CDR3. The order of the fields is D gene, J gene, V gene, CDR3 protein. The D gene is left open where the match is weak.

d_gene: NA; j_gene: TRBJ2-1; v_gene: TRBV10-3; CDR3aa: AISESEGKGSSYNEQF
d_gene: NA; j_gene: TRBJ1-1; v_gene: TRBV20-1; CDR3aa: STTGSTEAF
d_gene: NA; j_gene: TRBJ1-4; v_gene: TRBV5-6; CDR3aa: ASSSQGAGEKLF
d_gene: NA; j_gene: TRBJ2-1; v_gene: TRBV21-1; CDR3aa: ASSNNEQF
d_gene: NA; j_gene: TRBJ2-1; v_gene: TRBV29-1; CDR3aa: SVEWSNEQF
d_gene: NA; j_gene: TRBJ1-5; v_gene: TRBV7-2; CDR3aa: ASSLEGLRNQPQH
d_gene: NA; j_gene: TRBJ2-2; v_gene: TRBV28; CDR3aa: ASGRGELF
d_gene: NA; j_gene: TRBJ1-6; v_gene: TRBV30; CDR3aa: AWSVLPVGSYNSPLH
d_gene: NA; j_gene: TRBJ1-2; v_gene: TRBV25-1; CDR3aa: ASSIPGSRGGYT
d_gene: TRBD1; j_gene: TRBJ1-2; v_gene: TRBV18; CDR3aa: ASSQGQGVYGYT
d_gene: NA; j_gene: TRBJ2-1; v_gene: TRBV2; CDR3aa: ASSAPQVSSYNEQF
d_gene: NA; j_gene: TRBJ2-1; v_gene: TRBV28; CDR3aa: ASSFPADFTDEQF
d_gene: TRBD1; j_gene: TRBJ1-5; v_gene: TRBV2; CDR3aa: ASSSQGSNQPQH
d_gene: TRBD1; j_gene: TRBJ1-2; v_gene: TRBV10-3; CDR3aa: AISAGTGTGSGGYT
d_gene: TRBD1; j_gene: TRBJ1-5; v_gene: TRBV28; CDR3aa: ASSPTGSSNQPQH
d_gene: NA; j_gene: TRBJ2-7; v_gene: TRBV18; CDR3aa: ASSPTGTEQY
d_gene: NA; j_gene: TRBJ2-7; v_gene: TRBV21-1; CDR3aa: ASSKVGGGLSGLVYEQY
d_gene: NA; j_gene: TRBJ1-2; v_gene: TRBV7-9; CDR3aa: ASSLVGGRGGGYT
d_gene: NA; j_gene: TRBJ1-5; v_gene: TRBV4-3; CDR3aa: ASSQEQGYSQPQH
d_gene: TRBD2; j_gene: TRBJ2-1; v_gene: TRBV6-6; CDR3aa: ASRTPRGEEQF
d_gene: TRBD1; j_gene: TRBJ1-5; v_gene: TRBV2; CDR3aa: ASSSGTGNQPQH
d_gene: TRBD1; j_gene: TRBJ1-3; v_gene: TRBV6-5; CDR3aa: ASRRQGSGNTIY
d_gene: TRBD2; j_gene: TRBJ2-3; v_gene: TRBV2; CDR3aa: ASLRGLEGPLAQY
d_gene: NA; j_gene: TRBJ2-5; v_gene: TRBV6-6; CDR3aa: ASIQGRSVGETQY
d_gene: TRBD1; j_gene: TRBJ1-2; v_gene: TRBV4-1; CDR3aa: ASSQPTGGQRGYT
d_gene: TRBD1; j_gene: TRBJ1-4; v_gene: TRBV7-9; CDR3aa: ASSSSGTGNEKLF
d_gene: NA; j_gene: TRBJ1-4; v_gene: TRBV2; CDR3aa: ASMRGNIGEKLF
d_gene: NA; j_gene: TRBJ2-5; v_gene: TRBV29-1; CDR3aa: SVVTIRAQETQY
d_gene: NA; j_gene: TRBJ1-3; v_gene: TRBV28; CDR3aa: ASRLPQGSGNTIY
d_gene: NA; j_gene: TRBJ1-5; v_gene: TRBV6-1; CDR3aa: ASSEFSTEDQPQH
d_gene: NA; j_gene: TRBJ1-2; v_gene: TRBV28; CDR3aa: ASSLVTDNNYGYT
d_gene: NA; j_gene: TRBJ1-1; v_gene: TRBV19; CDR3aa: ASSFNSNTEAF
d_gene: TRBD2; j_gene: TRBJ2-1; v_gene: TRBV5-1; CDR3aa: ASSLSGGAHNEQF
d_gene: NA; j_gene: TRBJ1-6; v_gene: TRBV5-5; CDR3aa: ASSLVDWETPLH
d_gene: NA; j_gene: TRBJ1-2; v_gene: TRBV7-9; CDR3aa: ASSFGATYYGYT
d_gene: NA; j_gene: TRBJ2-2; v_gene: TRBV9; CDR3aa: ASSVTVTGELF
d_gene: NA; j_gene: TRBJ2-1; v_gene: TRBV9; CDR3aa: ASSVNGGGLNNEQF
d_gene: NA; j_gene: TRBJ1-1; v_gene: TRBV6-5; CDR3aa: ASTLGPRGNTEAF
d_gene: NA; j_gene: TRBJ2-5; v_gene: TRBV3-1/TRBV3-2; CDR3aa: ASSQVRGSPFGETQY
d_gene: NA; j_gene: TRBJ1-2; v_gene: TRBV10-3; CDR3aa: AIMATGPYGYT
d_gene: TRBD2; j_gene: TRBJ2-1; v_gene: TRBV3-1/TRBV3-2; CDR3aa: ASSPRDLAGADNEQF
d_gene: NA; j_gene: TRBJ2-4; v_gene: TRBV28; CDR3aa: ASSFLPSGAPNIQY
d_gene: TRBD2; j_gene: TRBJ2-5; v_gene: TRBV20-1; CDR3aa: SASSRERQETQY
d_gene: TRBD1; j_gene: TRBJ2-5; v_gene: TRBV18; CDR3aa: ASSSMGQRQETQY
d_gene: NA; j_gene: TRBJ2-7; v_gene: TRBV4-1; CDR3aa: ASSPGSSYEQY
d_gene: TRBD1; j_gene: TRBJ2-5; v_gene: TRBV6-4; CDR3aa: ASSQTGGGETQY
d_gene: NA; j_gene: TRBJ1-1; v_gene: TRBV10-2; CDR3aa: AAGRGDTEAF
d_gene: NA; j_gene: TRBJ2-2; v_gene: TRBV3-1/TRBV3-2; CDR3aa: ASSQRRPNTGELF
d_gene: NA; j_gene: TRBJ1-1; v_gene: TRBV24-1; CDR3aa: ASYQGGEDTEAF
d_gene: NA; j_gene: TRBJ1-1; v_gene: TRBV30; CDR3aa: AWSVRENTEAF
d_gene: NA; j_gene: TRBJ1-3; v_gene: TRBV3-1/TRBV3-2; CDR3aa: ASSQLFSGNTIY
d_gene: NA; j_gene: TRBJ2-7; v_gene: TRBV7-2; CDR3aa: ASSSSSYEQY
d_gene: NA; j_gene: TRBJ1-2; v_gene: TRBV5-1; CDR3aa: ASSLAAWASRDVNGYT
d_gene: TRBD2; j_gene: TRBJ2-1; v_gene: TRBV27; CDR3aa: ASQRDQYNEQF
d_gene: NA; j_gene: TRBJ1-5; v_gene: TRBV19; CDR3aa: ASRGGGLGQPQH
d_gene: TRBD1; j_gene: TRBJ1-2; v_gene: TRBV2; CDR3aa: ASSGQGAYYGYT
d_gene: TRBD1; j_gene: TRBJ1-2; v_gene: TRBV5-6; CDR3aa: ASRGSGQGAWGYGYT